This TCR beta chain was identified in a study of blood T cell repertoires in COVID-19 (dated by TCRdb to 2019 to 2021). About the investigation overall: Samples from collaborators originated in the United States, Italy and Spain and spanned both the acute and convalescent phases of COVID-19. The repertoires were released in a freely available public database intended as a resource for research on the immune response to SARS-CoV-2. A de-identified subject ID, COVID-19 status, age in years and sex were almost always included in the sample metadata. Deeply sampled blood TCRbeta repertoires from subjects exposed to, actively infected with, or recovered from COVID-19 were included in the dataset. The prospective study material was composed of cDNA or gDNA derived from T cells, B-cell-depleted T cells, or PBMCs. Where HLA class I and class II types were available, the types were taken from metadata supplied by the sample provider, not from assay-based typing. The samples were drawn from two sources: the first 160 participants of the ongoing ImmuneRACE study, and 1,000 to 1,500 subjects contributed by 6 global collaborators.

Trimming at the junction amounts to 4 bases on V and 1 base on J, and the germline ends lie 15 bases apart. The CDR3 goes from the cysteine to the phenylalanine over 17 residues. The retained sequence is limited to the CDR3, 51 bases, with the frame set at the first base. The germline V gene (reference sequence) yields SGHNT for CDR1 and YYREEE for CDR2. On this clone itself: The target of this receptor is not known. No much larger clone is present one base from it, and per-base qualities are unavailable.

TCRbeta CDR3 regions were amplified from genomic DNA using the immunoSEQ Assay, a bias-controlled multiplex PCR. The study's own analysis went as follows. Within the assay, amplification of reference gene primers was used to estimate how many nucleated cells each sample contained. To quantify the absolute abundance of each unique TCRbeta CDR3 rearrangement, sequence reads were collapsed and filtered. For each sample, productive Simpson clonality was calculated as the square root of Simpson's diversity index over productive rearrangements. TCRdb provides this immuneACCESS table in a form limited to in-frame rearrangements. Some clones are lacking; in checked studies, under half of them reflect an unresolved V gene, and why the rest are absent is not known. V and J calls and clone size are copied from that table; D and trimming were computed from the DNA. The table for this sample lists some 40,000 clones; about 92% of them were counted only once. The ten largest make up 0.37% of the sample.

One collaborating source in Seattle enrolled patients while the patients were actively infected and followed the patients over time throughout the course of disease. Each collaborating institution followed its own protocols to collect whole blood in K2EDTA tubes. For TCRbeta analysis, collaborator samples were shipped as frozen whole blood, as isolated PBMCs, or as DNA extracted from either sample type. General conclusions and limits of the study: How much clinical and demographic metadata was included differed by source and by participant, and the metadata was provided uncurated.

The clonotype comes from a middle-aged man with COVID-19, enrolled during active disease. The sample was peripheral blood. The chain is encoded by TRBV5-4 joined to TRBJ2-6, with a weak D call of TRBD1 (6 bases match). Here is the DNA: TGTGCCAGCAGCACCCTAAACAGGGAATCTGGGGCCAACGTCCTGACTTTC. It translates as CASSTLNRESGANVLTF.